This paragraph reports one TCR beta chain. The antigen is undetermined. The V and J ends lost 3 bases and 5 bases respectively, with 10 bases between them. The CDR3 covers 13 residues. From germline, CDR1 is MGHRA and CDR2 YSYEKL. As to treatment: oral pan-JAK inhibitor, 5-10 mg twice daily. Collection of lesional scalp punch biopsies and peripheral blood was performed in alopecia areata patients. Sorting of PBMCs yielded the CD4+ and CD8+ T cells. RNA, once extracted, was reverse transcribed into cDNA for use as the sequencing template. Only in-frame clones appear in the TCRdb table, and some are missing; sequencing was by immunoSEQ multiplex PCR. The sample has some 180,000 clones; roughly 50% are singletons. This sample is part of a study of CD8+ T cells in alopecia areata. Study context: Twice daily, treated patients received 5 to 10 mg of oral tofacitinib.

General study points: TCRs were shared less clearly across patients than in mice, possibly for HLA-related reasons.

The TCR was taken from a human donor with alopecia areata. The sequencing used CD8+ T cells sorted from blood, collected at week 24, from a patient treated with tofacitinib. The V call is TRBV4-1, the J call TRBJ1-1; D unclear. The CDR3 DNA reads as TGCGCCAGCAGCCAGTGGGAGAGAACTGAAGCTTTCTTT. It encodes CASSQWERTEAFF.